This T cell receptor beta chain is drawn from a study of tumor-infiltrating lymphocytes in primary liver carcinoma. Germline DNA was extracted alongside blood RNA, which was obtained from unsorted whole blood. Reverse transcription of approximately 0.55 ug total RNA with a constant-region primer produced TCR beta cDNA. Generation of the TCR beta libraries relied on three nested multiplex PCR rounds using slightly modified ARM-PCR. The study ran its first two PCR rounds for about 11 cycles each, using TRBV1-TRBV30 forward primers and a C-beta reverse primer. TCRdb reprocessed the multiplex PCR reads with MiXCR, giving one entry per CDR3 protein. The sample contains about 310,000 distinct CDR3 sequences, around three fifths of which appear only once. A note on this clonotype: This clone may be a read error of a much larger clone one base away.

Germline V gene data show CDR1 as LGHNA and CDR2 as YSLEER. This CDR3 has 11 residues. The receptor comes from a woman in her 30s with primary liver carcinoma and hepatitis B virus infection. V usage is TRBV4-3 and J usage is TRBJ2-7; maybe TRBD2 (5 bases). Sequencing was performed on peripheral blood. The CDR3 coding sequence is TGCGCCAACAGCCAAGGGAGAGAGCAGTACTTC. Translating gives CANSQGREQYF.